This entry lists 10 T cell receptor beta chains sequenced from one sample in a study of shared clonotypes between healthy human individuals. Sequencing was performed with immunoSEQ multiplex PCR; in TCRdb, only in-frame clones are kept and a portion is missing. The sample has 2 million to 2.5 million clones, 85% to 95% seen once. The sequencing sample was made of naive CD4+ T cells from PBMCs. Subset here: CD45RA+ positively selected. The source is a man younger than 35 in good health. Some clones in this sample may be carry-over from other donors' samples.

The CDR3, as DNA: TGTGCCAGCAGCATCGGAACGGCAACGGAGCAGTACTTC. Encoded protein: CASSIGTATEQYF. This chain connects TRBV7-9 to TRBJ2-7; D is unclear. CDR1 is SEHNR, CDR2 FQNEAQ, per germline (reference sequence). The CDR3 is made up of 13 amino acids. The V and J ends lost 5 bases and 7 bases respectively, with 15 bases between them.

V is TRBV4-1 and J is TRBJ1-2; the D is unclear. The CDR3 is 19 residues long. Trimming left V 0 bases short and J 0 bases short, with 20 bases between. The germline V gene has CDR1 MGHRA and CDR2 YSYEKL. CDR3 coding DNA: TGCGCCAGCAGCCAAGAGGCGCACGGCAGAGGATTCTCTAACTATGGCTACACCTTC. It encodes CASSQEAHGRGFSNYGYTF.

CDR3 in DNA: TGTGCCAGTAGTATACAGGGGAGGAGAAATGAAAAACTGTTTTTT. Translated: CASSIQGRRNEKLFF. The rearrangement uses TRBV19 and TRBJ1-4; D possibly corresponds to TRBD1 (6 bases). Trimming stripped 2 bases from V and 5 bases from J, with 12 bases between. The CDR3 has 15 amino acids. From germline, CDR1 is LNHDA and CDR2 SQIVND (reference sequence).

The chain carries TRBV28 and TRBJ1-2; 8 bases are shared with TRBD1. Looked up from germline, CDR1 is MDHEN and CDR2 is SYDVKM. The CDR3 consists of 14 residues. Trimming cost V 11 bases and J 4 bases; bases outside gene matches: 12. CDR3 nucleotide sequence: TGTGCCTGTGACCTCGGACAGGGCGCCTATGGCTACACCTTC. It encodes CACDLGQGAYGYTF.

The chain couples TRBV19 to TRBJ2-5, with D possibly matching TRBD2 (6 bases). Trimming left V 6 bases short and J 4 bases short, with 12 bases between. Germline assignment: CDR1 LNHDA and CDR2 SQIVND (reference sequence). CDR3 length: 13 residues. This CDR3 reads CASRRRVGETQYF. The CDR3 DNA reads TGTGCCAGTAGAAGGAGGGTAGGAGAGACCCAGTACTTC.

This chain joins TRBV21-1 and TRBJ2-5; the table gives TRBD2 as D, unverified against the DNA. TRBV21-1 is reported as a pseudogene. CDR3 size: 15 residues. In nucleotides, the CDR3 is TGTGCCAGCAGCAAAGAAGCGGGACCAAGAGAGACCCAGTACTTC. Protein sequence: CASSKEAGPRETQYF.

This chain uses TRBV5-6 with TRBJ2-7, with D maybe TRBD2 (6 bases). V lost 4 bases and J lost 2, with 19 bases in between. From germline, CDR1 is SGHDT and CDR2 YYEEEE. The CDR3 covers 16 residues. The CDR3 is CASSPDQRATTYEQYF. The CDR3 DNA follows: TGTGCCAGCAGCCCTGACCAGCGGGCTACGACCTACGAGCAGTACTTC. The whole variable domain, filled in from reference TRBV5-6 and TRBJ2-7, reads DAGVTQSPTHLIKTRGQQVTLRCSPKSGHDTVSWYQQALGQGPQFIFQYYEEEERQRGNFPDRFSGHQFPNYSSELNVNALLLGDSALYLCASSPDQRATTYEQYFGPGTRLTVT.

This clone came up once. The rearrangement links TRBV27 to TRBJ2-7; 11 bases align to TRBD1. The CDR3 covers 15 residues. The V segment lost 4 bases and the J segment 3 bases; nucleotides outside the gene matches: 5. In germline, CDR1 is MNHEY, CDR2 SMNVEV (reference sequence). The CDR3 nucleotides read TGTGCCAGCAGTTCCAGGACAGGGGGCCTCTACGAGCAGTACTTC. Encoded protein: CASSSRTGGLYEQYF.

This rearrangement joins TRBV5-1 to TRBJ2-7, with 9 positions matching TRBD2. Trimming removed 4 bases from V and 0 bases from J; junction bases left unmatched: 11. This CDR3 has 17 amino acids. Per the germline V gene, CDR1 is SGHRS and CDR2 is YFSETQ. The CDR3 nucleotides read TGCGCCAGCAGCCGGTCAATTAGCGGGAGTAGCTCCTACGAGCAGTACTTC. It codes for CASSRSISGSSSYEQYF. Complete variable domain (other parts from reference TRBV5-1 and TRBJ2-7): KAGVTQTPRYLIKTRGQQVTLSCSPISGHRSVSWYQQTPGQGLQFLFEYFSETQRNKGNFPGRFSGRQFSNSRSEMNVSTLELGDSALYLCASSRSISGSSSYEQYFGPGTRLTVT.

The rearrangement uses TRBV7-3 and TRBJ2-2; a weak D match, TRBD2 (5 bases). V was pared by 5 bases and J by 5 bases, with 9 bases between. From germline, CDR1 is SGHTA and CDR2 FQGTGA. The CDR3 runs 13 residues. The DNA of the CDR3 is TGTGCCAGCAGCCCCCAGCGGACCGGGGAGCTGTTTTTT. This codes for CASSPQRTGELFF.